The 10 T cell receptor beta chains reported below all come from one sample, sequenced in a study of shared T cell receptors in the human thymus. TCRdb keeps only in-frame clones here, not all; method: immunoSEQ multiplex PCR. The sample contains about 660,000 clones, around nine tenths of which appear only once. These records were also assigned to another study, of human thymus T cells.

The sequenced material came from thymocytes. These receptor sequences come from a boy under three years old with a congenital heart defect.

The chain joins TRBV11-2 to TRBJ2-5, with D unclear. Germline V gene data show CDR1 as SGHAT and CDR2 as FQNNGV. Trimming took off 0 bases at V and 1 base at J, with 9 bases between the two ends. There are 15 residues in the CDR3. CDR3 sequence: CASSLDPEIQETQYF. The CDR3 bases are TGTGCCAGCAGCTTAGATCCGGAGATCCAAGAGACCCAGTACTTC.

The chain combines TRBV6-6 with TRBJ2-1; 10 bases match TRBD1. The germline V gene encodes CDR1 MNHNY and CDR2 SVGAGI (reference sequence). This CDR3 region has 16 residues. V was clipped by 5 bases and J by 7 bases; unmatched bases: 11. The chain's CDR3 is CASSPRETGGLNEQFF. The CDR3 bases are TGTGCCAGCAGTCCAAGGGAGACAGGGGGCCTTAATGAGCAGTTCTTC.

The CDR3 region has the DNA TGTGCCAGCAGGGAGGACAGGACGGCCCCCTACGCCGGGCAGTACTTC. Amino acids: CASREDRTAPYAGQYF. V and J are TRBV2 and TRBJ2-7; 7 bases agree with TRBD1. The germline V gene encodes CDR1 SNHLY and CDR2 FYNNEI. The CDR3 totals 16 residues. V gave up 6 bases and J gave up 9 bases; unmatched junction bases: 20.

V and J are TRBV5-1 and TRBJ2-2, with a weak D call TRBD2 (6 bases). The ends were cut back, 0 bases at V and 2 bases at J, with 11 bases in the middle. Germline V gene sequence: CDR1 SGHRS, CDR2 YFSETQ. The CDR3 contains 16 residues. The chain's CDR3 is CASSLGAAGNTGELFF. CDR3 sequence (DNA): TGCGCCAGCAGCTTGGGCGCGGCGGGAAACACCGGGGAGCTGTTTTTT.

The chain recombines TRBV5-6 with TRBJ2-3; D not resolved. The CDR3 loop spans 15 amino acids. CDR1 and CDR2 (germline): SGHDT, YYEEEE. With 1 base removed from V and 0 bases from J, the gap between germline ends came to 9 bases. The CDR3 loop reads CASSLPPASTDTQYF. In DNA form, the CDR3 reads TGTGCCAGCAGCTTGCCCCCCGCGAGCACAGATACGCAGTATTTT.

The J gene is TRBJ1-3, the V gene TRBV5-1, with TRBD1 matching over 7 bases. The CDR3 loop spans 16 amino acids. With 7 bases clipped from V and 0 bases from J, the junction kept 10 bases outside the gene matches. The germline gives CDR1 SGHRS, CDR2 YFSETQ. The CDR3 nucleotides are TGCGCCAGCTTAGGACAGGCCCTGCTCTCTGGAAACACCATATATTTT. Translating it yields CASLGQALLSGNTIYF.

This chain connects TRBV9 to TRBJ2-3; 8 bases map to TRBD2. The junction had 5 bases not matched to a gene; V was cut back by 2 bases and J by 0 bases. The CDR3 spans 16 residues. The V gene's germline CDR1 is SGDLS and CDR2 YYNGEE. CDR3 DNA sequence: TGTGCCAGCAGCGTGCTAGCGGGCCTCAGCACAGATACGCAGTATTTT. Its translation: CASSVLAGLSTDTQYF.

This chain connects TRBV5-1 to TRBJ2-1, with D perhaps matching TRBD2 (6 bases). The V end was cut by 2 bases, the J end by 8 bases, with 8 bases between. CDR3 length: 12 residues. Germline loops: CDR1 SGHRS, CDR2 YFSETQ. CDR3 residues: CASSLLADEQFF. CDR3 nucleotides: TGCGCCAGCAGCTTACTAGCAGATGAGCAGTTCTTC.

The rearrangement links TRBV28 to TRBJ1-1; TRBD1 matches 10 bases. The CDR3 has 15 residues. The V gene end was trimmed by 5 bases and the J gene end by 6 bases; junction bases not matched to a gene: 9. Per germline, CDR1 MDHEN and CDR2 SYDVKM. The CDR3 is CASSTGQGGPSEAFF. The CDR3 coding sequence is TGTGCCAGCAGTACTGGACAGGGGGGACCTTCTGAAGCTTTCTTT.

J is TRBJ1-1 and V is TRBV6-5, with D possibly TRBD1 on 6 matching bases. The V gene lost 6 bases and the J gene lost 5 bases, with 13 bases spanning the gap. Germline V gene sequence: CDR1 MNHEY, CDR2 SVGAGI. There are 13 residues in the CDR3. The chain's CDR3 is CASSLPQGTEAFF. CDR3 coding DNA: TGTGCCAGCAGCCTACCACAGGGAACTGAAGCTTTCTTT.